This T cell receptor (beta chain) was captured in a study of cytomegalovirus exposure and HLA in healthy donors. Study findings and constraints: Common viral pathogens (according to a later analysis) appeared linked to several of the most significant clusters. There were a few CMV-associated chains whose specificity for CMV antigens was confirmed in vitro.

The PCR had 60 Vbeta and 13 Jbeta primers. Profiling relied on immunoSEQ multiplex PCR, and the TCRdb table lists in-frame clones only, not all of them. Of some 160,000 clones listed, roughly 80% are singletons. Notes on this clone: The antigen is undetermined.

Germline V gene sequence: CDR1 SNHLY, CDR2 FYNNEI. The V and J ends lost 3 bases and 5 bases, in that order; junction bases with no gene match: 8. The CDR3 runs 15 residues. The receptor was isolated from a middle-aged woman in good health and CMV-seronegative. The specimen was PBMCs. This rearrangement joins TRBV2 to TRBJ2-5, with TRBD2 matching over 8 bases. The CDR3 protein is CASSDGSGGRETQYF. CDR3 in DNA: TGTGCCAGCAGTGATGGATCGGGGGGGCGGGAGACCCAGTACTTC.